Presented here are 15 T cell receptor beta chains from one specimen sequenced in a study of blood T cell repertoires in COVID-19. The protocol was immunoSEQ multiplex PCR, while the TCRdb copy is restricted to in-frame clones and leaves out a portion. Of about 270,000 clones in the sample, approximately 83% were seen once. Material: peripheral blood. The receptors were sampled from a woman aged 45-65 years who had recovered from COVID-19.

The gene calls are TRBV28 and TRBJ2-7; unclear D gene. V lost 3 bases, J lost 1 base, and 16 bases lay in between. This CDR3 contains 16 residues. Germline CDR1 MDHEN, CDR2 SYDVKM. CDR3 sequence (DNA): TGTGCCAGCAGTTTCCCTTCCGAGCGTTGGTCCTACGAGCAGTACTTC. Translating gives CASSFPSERWSYEQYF.

This clone was detected only a few times. The V call is TRBV19, the J call TRBJ2-7; 9 bases line up with TRBD1. V lost 3 bases, J lost 5 bases, and 8 bases stayed unmatched. The CDR3 consists of 15 residues. CDR1 is LNHDA, CDR2 SQIVND, per germline (reference sequence). The CDR3 DNA sequence: TGTGCCAGTAGTATGGTTGGGACAGGGAGGAACGAGCAGTACTTC. Amino acid sequence: CASSMVGTGRNEQYF.

The gene calls are TRBV4-2 and TRBJ2-5; 7 nucleotides line up with TRBD2. The CDR3 is 15 amino acids. J lost 7 bases, V lost 0 bases, and 8 bases had no gene match. Germline assignment: CDR1 LGHNA and CDR2 YNFKEQ. CDR3 sequence (DNA): TGTGCCAGCAGCCAAGATGGCGGGACTATGGTGACCCAGTACTTC. Its translation: CASSQDGGTMVTQYF.

V usage is TRBV6-4 and J usage is TRBJ2-1, with 13 nucleotides matching TRBD2. This CDR3 region has 16 residues. Trimming at V came to 6 bases and at J to 2 bases, leaving 4 bases not matched to a gene. Looked up from germline, CDR1 is MRHNA and CDR2 is SNTAGT. CDR3 residues: CASSETSGRTYNEQFF. CDR3 in DNA: TGTGCCAGCAGCGAGACTAGCGGGAGGACCTACAATGAGCAGTTCTTC.

The CDR3 loop reads CASSWTGGSNGYTF. The DNA for the CDR3 is TGTGCCAGCAGCTGGACAGGGGGCAGCAATGGCTACACCTTC. The gene calls are TRBV7-9 and TRBJ1-2; 11 positions match TRBD1. V was pared by 4 bases and J by 6 bases, with 4 bases of the junction left unmatched. This CDR3 has 14 amino acids. The germline CDR1 and CDR2 sequences are SEHNR and FQNEAQ (reference sequence).

The chain carries TRBV28 and TRBJ1-2; tentative D call: TRBD1 (6 bases). V lost 4 bases to trimming and J lost 9 bases, with 9 bases between them. Germline CDR1 and CDR2: MDHEN and SYDVKM. CDR3 size: 11 residues. The CDR3 DNA reads as TGTGCCAGCAGTTCCAGGGGTCGCTACACCTTC. Amino acids: CASSSRGRYTF.

This clone has a handful of counts. The chain is built from TRBV7-8 and TRBJ1-2; TRBD1 agrees at 8 bases. This CDR3 is built from 16 residues. Germline CDR1 and CDR2: SGHVS and FQNEAQ. The trim removed 8 bases at V and 4 bases at J, leaving 15 bases unmatched. The CDR3 coding sequence is TGTGCCAGCTTCCTCAGGGGGCAGGGGGCGGGCTATGGCTACACCTTC. Translation: CASFLRGQGAGYGYTF.

The genes are TRBV18 and TRBJ2-7, with D hard to call. The CDR3 is 12 amino acids. CDR1 and CDR2 (germline): KGHSH, LQKENI. The V and J ends lost 3 bases and 1 base respectively, with 4 bases between them. CDR3 in amino acids: CASSPRSYEQYF. DNA for the CDR3: TGTGCCAGCTCACCTAGATCCTACGAGCAGTACTTC.

This clone appeared a single time. The chain carries TRBV9 and TRBJ2-7, with D perhaps TRBD2 (5 bases). Trimming pared 0 bases from V and 6 bases from J, leaving 13 bases between. The CDR3 consists of 14 residues. The germline gives CDR1 SGDLS, CDR2 YYNGEE. The CDR3 reads CASSVGGLAFEQYF. In DNA, the CDR3 is TGTGCCAGCAGCGTAGGAGGGCTAGCTTTCGAGCAGTACTTC. Looking up the rest from reference TRBV9 and TRBJ2-7 gives the full variable domain: DSGVTQTPKHLITATGQRVTLRCSPRSGDLSVYWYQQSLDQGLQFLIQYYNGEERAKGNILERFSAQQFPDLHSELNLSSLELGDSALYFCASSVGGLAFEQYFGPGTRLTVT.

This clone is a singleton in its sample. This chain uses TRBV6-1 with TRBJ1-5; 7 bases are shared with TRBD1. The CDR3 runs to 15 residues. Trimming at V came to 2 bases and at J to 1 base, leaving 2 bases not matched to a gene. Germline-derived CDR1 and CDR2 are MNHNS and SASEGT. The CDR3 loop is CASSETRGSNQPQHF. The CDR3 region has the DNA TGTGCCAGCAGTGAAACCAGGGGGAGCAATCAGCCCCAGCATTTT.

The chain has TRBV6-6 and TRBJ1-3, with a tentative D call TRBD1 (6 bases). Trimming stripped 2 bases from V and 2 bases from J, with 7 bases between. The CDR3 spans 14 residues. Germline V gene data show CDR1 as MNHNY and CDR2 as SVGAGI (reference sequence). As DNA, the CDR3 is TGTGCCAGCAGTTACGACAGGCCTGGAAACACCATATATTTT. The encoded protein is CASSYDRPGNTIYF.

The chain uses TRBV6-5 and TRBJ1-4; 8 positions match TRBD1. Germline assignment: CDR1 MNHEY and CDR2 SVGAGI. V lost 6 bases and J lost 4; bases outside the gene matches: 4. This CDR3 has 14 residues. CDR3 residues: CASRPGTGNEKLFF. In DNA form, the CDR3 reads TGTGCCAGCAGACCCGGGACAGGTAATGAAAAACTGTTTTTT.

The chain recombines TRBV7-9 with TRBJ2-1, with D possibly TRBD2 on 6 matching bases. CDR3 length equals 16 residues. Germline V gene data show CDR1 as SEHNR and CDR2 as FQNEAQ (reference sequence). CDR3 coding DNA: TGTGCTTCCAGCCCCACCCGGGGGAGCTCCTACAATGAGCAGTTCTTC. Translating it yields CASSPTRGSSYNEQFF. The full variable domain, rest sourced from reference TRBV7-9 and TRBJ2-1, is DTGVSQNPRHKITKRGQNVTFRCDPISEHNRLYWYRQTLGQGPEFLTYFQNEAQLEKSRLLSDRFSAERPKGSFSTLEIQRTEQGDSAMYLCASSPTRGSSYNEQFFGPGTRLTVL.

This chain uses TRBV9 with TRBJ1-4, with D tentatively TRBD1 (6 bases). The CDR3 totals 15 residues. Germline CDR1 is SGDLS and CDR2 is YYNGEE. V lost 3 bases and J lost 8, with 17 bases in between. The CDR3 sequence: CASSGGMGAQEKLFF. As DNA, the CDR3 is TGTGCCAGCAGCGGTGGGATGGGGGCTCAGGAAAAACTGTTTTTT.

The rearrangement links TRBV7-9 to TRBJ2-1, with 11 positions matching TRBD2. J was trimmed by 5 bases and V by 5 bases; bases with no gene match: 2. Per germline, CDR1 SEHNR and CDR2 FQNEAQ (reference sequence). This CDR3 is built from 14 residues. The CDR3 region is CASSTLAGDNEQFF. CDR3 coding DNA: TGTGCCAGCAGCACACTAGCGGGGGACAATGAGCAGTTCTTC.